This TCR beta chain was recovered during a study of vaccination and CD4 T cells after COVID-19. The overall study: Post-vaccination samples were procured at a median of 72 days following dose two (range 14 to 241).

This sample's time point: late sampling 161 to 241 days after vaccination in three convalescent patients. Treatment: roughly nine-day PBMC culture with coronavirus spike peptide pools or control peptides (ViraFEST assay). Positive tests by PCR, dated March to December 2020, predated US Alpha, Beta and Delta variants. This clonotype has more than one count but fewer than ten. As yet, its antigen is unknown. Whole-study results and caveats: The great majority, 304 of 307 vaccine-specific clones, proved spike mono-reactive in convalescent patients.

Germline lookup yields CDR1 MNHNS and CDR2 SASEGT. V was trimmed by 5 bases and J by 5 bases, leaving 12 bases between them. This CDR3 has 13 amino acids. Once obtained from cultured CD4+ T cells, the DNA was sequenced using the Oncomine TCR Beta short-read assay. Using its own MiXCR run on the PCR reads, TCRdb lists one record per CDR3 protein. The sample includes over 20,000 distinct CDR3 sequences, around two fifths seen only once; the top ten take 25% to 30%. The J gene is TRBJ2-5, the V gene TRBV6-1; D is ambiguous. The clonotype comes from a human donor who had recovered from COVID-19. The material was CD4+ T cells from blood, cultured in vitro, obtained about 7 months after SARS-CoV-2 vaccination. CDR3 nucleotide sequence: TGTGCCAGCAGTACTATACCTTGGGAGACCCAGTACTTC. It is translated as CASSTIPWETQYF.